Included here is one T cell receptor (beta chain) sequence, with context. The V end lost 3 bases, the J end lost 4 bases, and 10 bases lay between the germline ends. Germline V gene data show CDR1 as SGHAT and CDR2 as FQNNGV. The CDR3 sequence is 14 residues long. Seattle patients were enrolled during active infection and followed longitudinally. Per the original methods: How many nucleated cells were present was estimated from reference gene primer amplification. Profiled with immunoSEQ multiplex PCR; TCRdb holds only in-frame clones, not every one. D and trimming were read from the DNA, whereas the V and J calls and clone size are those reported in that table. The sample records roughly 410,000 clones, 70% to 90% being singletons. This entry comes from a study of blood T cell repertoires in COVID-19. Study details: T cells, B-cell-depleted T cells, or PBMCs provided the cDNA or gDNA that served as material.

Sequences were obtained from peripheral blood. This sequence originates from a woman in her 40s with COVID-19, enrolled during active disease. The chain combines TRBV11-2 with TRBJ1-5; no reliable D call. The CDR3 DNA reads as TGTGCCAGCAGCTTGCACAGTAAGAATCAGCCCCAGCATTTT. The encoded protein is CASSLHSKNQPQHF. Combining the CDR3 with reference TRBV11-2 and TRBJ1-5 gives the whole variable domain EAGVAQSPRYKIIEKRQSVAFWCNPISGHATLYWYQQILGQGPKLLIQFQNNGVVDDSQLPKDRFSAERLKGVDSTLKIQPAKLEDSAVYLCASSLHSKNQPQHFGDGTRLSIL.